This T cell receptor beta chain was sequenced during a study of T-cell reconstitution after alpha-beta-depleted transplantation in children. General observations from the study: After one year, T-cell counts and TCRbeta diversity mostly came from new T cells. Surviving recipient T cells and thymic progenitors accounted for the high day-60 TCRbeta diversity observed in some patients. It was reported that alpha-beta T cells came from several hundred expanded graft clones (about two months after transplant).

On this clonotype itself: Antigen: not known.

Library preparation (for TCRbeta) was performed with unique molecular identifiers. TCRdb re-called the PCR reads with MiXCR, one entry per CDR3 protein. This table holds fewer than 1 million distinct CDR3 sequences, roughly 15% found once. The sample here was PBMCs, mostly from graft donor cells, taken 360 days after TCRalphabeta/CD19-depleted stem cell transplant. The TCR was taken from a male patient under 18 who had a stem cell transplant for acute lymphoblastic leukemia, so the T cells may come from the graft donor.

The CDR3 loop is CASLSGNEQFF. The CDR3 DNA is TGTGCCAGCCTATCTGGGAATGAGCAGTTCTTC. This chain uses TRBV11-2 with TRBJ2-1; D unclear. The germline CDR1 and CDR2 sequences are SGHAT and FQNNGV. V was cut by 8 bases and J by 7 bases, with 9 bases left in between. CDR3 size: 11 residues.